This TCR beta chain was retrieved from a study of human T cells and chemical hapten exposure. Deletions cut 4 bases from V and 8 bases from J, with 14 bases between. This CDR3 spans 14 amino acids. The germline V gene encodes CDR1 SGHDN and CDR2 FVKESK. This clonotype was recorded at least ten times. Indicated time point: patch test 2, 6 weeks after DPC sensitization. The treatment was: therapeutic diphenylcyclopropenone sensitization with weekly scalp DPC. Ahead of each patch test application, blood was drawn. TCRdb analysed the RACE reads with MiXCR anew, one entry per CDR3 protein. The sample shows about 110,000 distinct CDR3 sequences, roughly 10% of them seen only once.

The chain joins TRBV14 to TRBJ1-4; D possibly corresponds to TRBD1 (6 bases). The TCR originated in a woman in her 40s with alopecia areata. Some clones in this sample may be carry-over from other donors' samples. The sample was whole blood, taken in connection with sensitization to the hapten diphenylcyclopropenone (DPC). CDR3 DNA sequence: TGTGCCAGCAGCCGGCGCAGGGGCTACGAAAAACTGTTTTTT. Protein: CASSRRRGYEKLFF.